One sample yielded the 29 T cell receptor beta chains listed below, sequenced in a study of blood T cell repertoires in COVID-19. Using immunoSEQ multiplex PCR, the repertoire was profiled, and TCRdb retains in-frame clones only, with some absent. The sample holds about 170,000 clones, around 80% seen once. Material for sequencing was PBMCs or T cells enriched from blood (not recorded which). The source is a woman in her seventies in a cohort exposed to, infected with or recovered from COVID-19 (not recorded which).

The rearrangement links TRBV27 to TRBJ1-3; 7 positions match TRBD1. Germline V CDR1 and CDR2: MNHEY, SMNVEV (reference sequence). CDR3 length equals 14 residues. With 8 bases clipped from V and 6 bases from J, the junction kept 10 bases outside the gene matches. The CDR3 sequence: CASVRRDSQNTIYF. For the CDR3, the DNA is TGTGCCAGCGTACGCCGGGACAGCCAAAACACCATATATTTT.

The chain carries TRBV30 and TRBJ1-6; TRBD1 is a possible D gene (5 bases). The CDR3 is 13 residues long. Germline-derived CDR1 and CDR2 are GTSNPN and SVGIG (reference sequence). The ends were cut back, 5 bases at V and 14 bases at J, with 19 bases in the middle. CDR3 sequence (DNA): TGTGCCTGGGACACCACAGGAACAGTCGCCCTCCACTTT. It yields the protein CAWDTTGTVALHF.

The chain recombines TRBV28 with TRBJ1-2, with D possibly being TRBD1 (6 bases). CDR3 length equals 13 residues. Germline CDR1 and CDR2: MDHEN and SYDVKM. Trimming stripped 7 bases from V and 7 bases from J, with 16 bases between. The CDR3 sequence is CASIPQGSPGYTF. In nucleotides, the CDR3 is TGTGCCAGCATTCCACAGGGTTCCCCTGGCTACACCTTC.

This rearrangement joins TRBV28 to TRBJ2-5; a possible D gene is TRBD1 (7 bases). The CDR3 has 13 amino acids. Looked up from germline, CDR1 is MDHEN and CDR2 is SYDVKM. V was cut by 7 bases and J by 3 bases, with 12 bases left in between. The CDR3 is CASTEGAKETQYF. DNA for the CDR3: TGTGCCAGCACGGAGGGGGCAAAAGAGACCCAGTACTTC. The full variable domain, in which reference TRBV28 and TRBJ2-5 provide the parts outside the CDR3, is DVKVTQSSRYLVKRTGEKVFLECVQDMDHENMFWYRQDPGLGLRLIYFSYDVKMKEKGDIPEGYSVSREKKERFSLILESASTNQTSMYLCASTEGAKETQYFGPGTRLLVL.

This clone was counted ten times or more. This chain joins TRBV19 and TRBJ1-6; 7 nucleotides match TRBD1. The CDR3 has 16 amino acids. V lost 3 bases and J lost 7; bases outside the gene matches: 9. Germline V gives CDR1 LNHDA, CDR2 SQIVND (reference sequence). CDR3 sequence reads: CASSMERDRPNSPLHF. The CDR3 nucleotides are TGTGCCAGTAGTATGGAAAGGGACAGACCGAATTCACCCCTCCACTTT.

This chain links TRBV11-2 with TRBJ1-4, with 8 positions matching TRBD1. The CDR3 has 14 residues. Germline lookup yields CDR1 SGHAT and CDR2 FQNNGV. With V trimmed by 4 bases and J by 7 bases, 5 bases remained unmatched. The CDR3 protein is CASSSQGAGEKLFF. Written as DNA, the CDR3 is TGTGCCAGCAGCTCCCAGGGGGCGGGTGAAAAACTGTTTTTT.

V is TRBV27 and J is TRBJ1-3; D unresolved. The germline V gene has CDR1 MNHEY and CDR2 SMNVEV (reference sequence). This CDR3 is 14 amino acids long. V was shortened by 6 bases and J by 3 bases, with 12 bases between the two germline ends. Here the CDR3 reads CASSSGIGGNTIYF. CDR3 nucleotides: TGTGCCAGCAGCTCCGGGATTGGTGGAAACACCATATATTTT.

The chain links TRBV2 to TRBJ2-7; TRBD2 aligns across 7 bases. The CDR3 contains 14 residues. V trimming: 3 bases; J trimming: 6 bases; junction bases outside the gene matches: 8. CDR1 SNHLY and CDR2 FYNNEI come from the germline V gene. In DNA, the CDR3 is TGTGCCAGCAGTGAGGGGAGACTAGCTGTCGAGCAGTACTTC. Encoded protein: CASSEGRLAVEQYF.

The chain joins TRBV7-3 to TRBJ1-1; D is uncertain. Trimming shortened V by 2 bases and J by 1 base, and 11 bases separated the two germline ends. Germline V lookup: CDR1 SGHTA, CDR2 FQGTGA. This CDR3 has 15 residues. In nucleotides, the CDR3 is TGTGCCAGCAGCTTACGCCAGGTAGGGAACACTGAAGCTTTCTTT. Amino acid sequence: CASSLRQVGNTEAFF.

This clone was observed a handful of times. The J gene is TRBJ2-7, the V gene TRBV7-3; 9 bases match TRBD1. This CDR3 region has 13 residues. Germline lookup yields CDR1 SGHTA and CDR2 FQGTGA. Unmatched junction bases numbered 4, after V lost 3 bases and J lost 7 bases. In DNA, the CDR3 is TGTGCCAGCAGCTTGGGACAGGGCCGGGAGCAGTACTTC. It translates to CASSLGQGREQYF.

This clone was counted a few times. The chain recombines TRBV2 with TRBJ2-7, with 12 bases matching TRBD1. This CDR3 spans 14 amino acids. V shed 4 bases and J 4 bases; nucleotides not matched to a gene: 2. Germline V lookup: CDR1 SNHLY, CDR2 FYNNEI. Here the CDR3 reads CASSGDRGPYEQYF. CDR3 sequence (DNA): TGTGCCAGCAGTGGGGACAGGGGGCCTTACGAGCAGTACTTC.

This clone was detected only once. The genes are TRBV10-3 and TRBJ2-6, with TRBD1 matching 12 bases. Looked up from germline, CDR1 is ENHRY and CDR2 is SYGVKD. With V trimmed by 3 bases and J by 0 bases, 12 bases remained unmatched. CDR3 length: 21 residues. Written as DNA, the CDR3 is TGTGCCATCAGTGATGTTCTTGGGACAGGGGGCAAGAGCTCTGGGGCCAACGTCCTGACTTTC. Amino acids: CAISDVLGTGGKSSGANVLTF.

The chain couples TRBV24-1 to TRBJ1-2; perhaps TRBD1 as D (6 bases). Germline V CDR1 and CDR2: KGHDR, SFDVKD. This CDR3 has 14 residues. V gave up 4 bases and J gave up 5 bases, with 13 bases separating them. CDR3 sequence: CATSETGFGYGYTF. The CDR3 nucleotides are TGTGCCACCAGTGAAACAGGGTTTGGATATGGCTACACCTTC.

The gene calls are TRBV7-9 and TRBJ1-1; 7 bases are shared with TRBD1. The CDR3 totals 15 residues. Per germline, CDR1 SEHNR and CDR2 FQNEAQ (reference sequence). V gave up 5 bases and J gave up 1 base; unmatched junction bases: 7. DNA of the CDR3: TGTGCCAGCAGCCGTCCGACAGGGACGAACACTGAAGCTTTCTTT. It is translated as CASSRPTGTNTEAFF.

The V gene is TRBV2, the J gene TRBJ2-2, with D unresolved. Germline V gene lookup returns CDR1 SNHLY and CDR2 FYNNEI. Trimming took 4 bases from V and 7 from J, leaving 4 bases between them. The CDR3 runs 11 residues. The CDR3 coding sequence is TGTGCCAGCAGTGTTAGCGGGGAGCTGTTTTTT. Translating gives CASSVSGELFF.

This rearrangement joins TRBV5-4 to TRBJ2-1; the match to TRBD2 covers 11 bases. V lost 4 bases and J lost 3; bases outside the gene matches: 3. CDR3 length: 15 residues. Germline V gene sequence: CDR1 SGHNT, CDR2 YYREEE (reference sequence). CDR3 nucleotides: TGTGCCAGCAGCCCGGGACTAGCGGACTACAATGAGCAGTTCTTC. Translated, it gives CASSPGLADYNEQFF.

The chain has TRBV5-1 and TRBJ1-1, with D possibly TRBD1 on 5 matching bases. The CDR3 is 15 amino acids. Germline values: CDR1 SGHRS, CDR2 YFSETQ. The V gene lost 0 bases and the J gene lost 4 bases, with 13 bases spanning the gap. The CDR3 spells CASSLVGPGSTEAFF. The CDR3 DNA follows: TGCGCCAGCAGCTTGGTTGGCCCAGGGTCCACTGAAGCTTTCTTT.

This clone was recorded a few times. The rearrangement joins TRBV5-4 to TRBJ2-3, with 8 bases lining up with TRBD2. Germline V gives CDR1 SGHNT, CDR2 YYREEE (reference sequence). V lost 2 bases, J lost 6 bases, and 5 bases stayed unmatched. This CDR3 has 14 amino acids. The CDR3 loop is CASSFSGSGDTQYF. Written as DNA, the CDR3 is TGTGCCAGCAGCTTCAGCGGGAGTGGTGATACGCAGTATTTT.

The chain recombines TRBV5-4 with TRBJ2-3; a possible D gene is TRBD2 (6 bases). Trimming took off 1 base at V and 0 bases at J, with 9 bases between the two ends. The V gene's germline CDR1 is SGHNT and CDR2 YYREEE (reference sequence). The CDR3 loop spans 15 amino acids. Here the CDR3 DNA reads TGTGCCAGCAGCTTGAGGCTAGCGAGCACAGATACGCAGTATTTT. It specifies CASSLRLASTDTQYF.

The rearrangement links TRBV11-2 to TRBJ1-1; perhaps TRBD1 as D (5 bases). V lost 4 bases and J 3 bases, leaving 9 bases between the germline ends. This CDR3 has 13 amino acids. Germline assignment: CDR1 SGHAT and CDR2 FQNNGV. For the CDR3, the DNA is TGTGCCAGCAGCTGGACATTTCACACTGAAGCTTTCTTT. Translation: CASSWTFHTEAFF.

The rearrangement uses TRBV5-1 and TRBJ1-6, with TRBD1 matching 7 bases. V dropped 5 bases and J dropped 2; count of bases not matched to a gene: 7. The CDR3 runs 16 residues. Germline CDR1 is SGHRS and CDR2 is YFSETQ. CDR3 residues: CASSYDRATYNSPLHF. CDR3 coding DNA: TGCGCCAGCAGTTATGACAGGGCGACCTATAATTCACCCCTCCACTTT.

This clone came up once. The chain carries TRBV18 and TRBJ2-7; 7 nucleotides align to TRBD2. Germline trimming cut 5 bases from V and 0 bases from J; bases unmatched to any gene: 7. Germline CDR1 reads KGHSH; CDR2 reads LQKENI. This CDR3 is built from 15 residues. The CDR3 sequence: CASSEREGSSYEQYF. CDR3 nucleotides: TGTGCCAGCTCAGAGCGGGAAGGGAGCTCCTACGAGCAGTACTTC.

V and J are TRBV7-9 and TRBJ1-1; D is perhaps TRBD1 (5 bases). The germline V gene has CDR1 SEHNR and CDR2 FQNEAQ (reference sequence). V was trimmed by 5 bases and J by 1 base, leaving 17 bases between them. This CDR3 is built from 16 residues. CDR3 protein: CASSPPLGVGNTEAFF. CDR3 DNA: TGTGCCAGCAGCCCCCCGTTAGGGGTGGGGAACACTGAAGCTTTCTTT. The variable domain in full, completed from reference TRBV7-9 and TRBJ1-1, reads DTGVSQNPRHKITKRGQNVTFRCDPISEHNRLYWYRQTLGQGPEFLTYFQNEAQLEKSRLLSDRFSAERPKGSFSTLEIQRTEQGDSAMYLCASSPPLGVGNTEAFFGQGTRLTVV.

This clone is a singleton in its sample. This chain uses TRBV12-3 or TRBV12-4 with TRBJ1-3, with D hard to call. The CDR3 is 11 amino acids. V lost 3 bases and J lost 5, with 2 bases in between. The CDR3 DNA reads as TGTGCCAGCAGTTTTAGAAACACCATATATTTT. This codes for CASSFRNTIYF.

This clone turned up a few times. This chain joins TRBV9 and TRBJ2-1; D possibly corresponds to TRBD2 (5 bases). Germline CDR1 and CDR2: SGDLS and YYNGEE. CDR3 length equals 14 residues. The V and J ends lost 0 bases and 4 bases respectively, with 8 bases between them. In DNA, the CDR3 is TGTGCCAGCAGCGTAGGACTATCTTACAATGAGCAGTTCTTC. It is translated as CASSVGLSYNEQFF.

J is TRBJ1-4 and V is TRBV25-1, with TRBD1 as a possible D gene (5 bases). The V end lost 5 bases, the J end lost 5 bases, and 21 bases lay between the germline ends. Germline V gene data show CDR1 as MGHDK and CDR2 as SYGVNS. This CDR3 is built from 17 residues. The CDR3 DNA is TGTGCCAGCAGTTCGTTTGCGGGCGGGGGATCCAATGAAAAACTGTTTTTT. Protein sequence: CASSSFAGGGSNEKLFF.

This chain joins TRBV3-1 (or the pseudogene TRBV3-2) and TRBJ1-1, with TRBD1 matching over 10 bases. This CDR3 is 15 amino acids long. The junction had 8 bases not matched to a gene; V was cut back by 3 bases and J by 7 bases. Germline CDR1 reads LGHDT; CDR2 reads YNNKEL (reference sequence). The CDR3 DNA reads TGTGCCAGCAGCCAGAGGACAGGGGGGAAGGATGAAGCTTTCTTT. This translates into CASSQRTGGKDEAFF.

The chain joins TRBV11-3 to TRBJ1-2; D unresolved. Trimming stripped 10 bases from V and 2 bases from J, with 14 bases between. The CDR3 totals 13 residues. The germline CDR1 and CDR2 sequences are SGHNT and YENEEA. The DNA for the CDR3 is TGTGCCACCTTCCGAGGGTCGAACTATGGCTACACCTTC. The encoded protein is CATFRGSNYGYTF.

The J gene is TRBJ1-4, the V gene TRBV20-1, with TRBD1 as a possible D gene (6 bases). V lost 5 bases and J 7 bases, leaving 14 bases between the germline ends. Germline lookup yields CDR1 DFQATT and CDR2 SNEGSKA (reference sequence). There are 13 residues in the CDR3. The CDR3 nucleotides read TGCAGTGCTCGTGGGGGGCAGGGTGAAAAACTGTTTTTT. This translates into CSARGGQGEKLFF.